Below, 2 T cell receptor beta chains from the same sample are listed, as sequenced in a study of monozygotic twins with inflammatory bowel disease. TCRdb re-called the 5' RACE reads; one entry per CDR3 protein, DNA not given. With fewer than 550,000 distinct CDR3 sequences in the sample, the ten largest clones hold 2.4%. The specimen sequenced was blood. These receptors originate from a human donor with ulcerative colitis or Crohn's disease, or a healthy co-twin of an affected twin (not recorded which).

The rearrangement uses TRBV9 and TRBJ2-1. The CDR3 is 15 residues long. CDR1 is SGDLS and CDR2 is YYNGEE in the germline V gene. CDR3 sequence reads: CASSNGSLTYNEQFF.

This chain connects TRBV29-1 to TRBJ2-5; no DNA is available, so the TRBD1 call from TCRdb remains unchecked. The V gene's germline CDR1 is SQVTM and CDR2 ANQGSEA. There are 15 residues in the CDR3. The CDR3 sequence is CSVEDPGRTGETQYF.